This TCR beta chain comes out of a study of T-cell reconstitution after alpha-beta-depleted transplantation in children. V dropped 5 bases and J dropped 0 bases, with 11 bases sitting between them. Germline-derived CDR1 and CDR2 are DFQATT and SNEGSKA (reference sequence). The CDR3 sequence is 14 residues long. Study outcomes and limitations: Surviving recipient cells, namely T cells and thymic progenitors, were the source of high day-60 TCRbeta diversity in some patients.

The library targeted TCRbeta and was prepared with unique molecular identifiers. TCRdb reanalysed the PCR reads using MiXCR and keeps one entry per CDR3 protein. The sample carries hundreds of thousands of distinct CDR3 sequences, around 25% recorded once. This clonotype was seen more than once but under ten times. The target antigen is unknown. This receptor was taken from a female patient aged 2-10 years who had a stem cell transplant for congenital amegakaryocytic thrombocytopenia, so the T cells may come from the graft donor. The chain links TRBV20-1 to TRBJ1-5; D not resolved. The specimen was PBMCs, mostly from graft donor cells, collected 360 days after TCRalphabeta/CD19-depleted stem cell transplant. This CDR3 is CSARSSSSNQPQHF. The CDR3 region has the DNA TGCAGTGCTCGGTCATCTAGTAGCAATCAGCCCCAGCATTTT.